This T cell receptor (beta chain) came from a study of lymphopenia after photon versus proton radiotherapy. Study results and caveats: Only patients who died were analyzed for survival; proton advantage is unproven. Photon-treated patients lost naive T cells and TCR diversity; proton-treated stayed stable.

The CDR3 totals 15 residues. In germline, CDR1 is LNHDA, CDR2 SQIVND (reference sequence). The V segment lost 3 bases and the J segment 3 bases; nucleotides outside the gene matches: 4. With regard to this clone: The antigen is not known.

TCRdb keeps only in-frame clones here, not all; method: immunoSEQ multiplex PCR. Counted here are 15,000 to 20,000 clones, approximately 91% occurring once; the ten biggest clones make up about a tenth. The TCR originated in a man aged 65 to 79 with pancreatic cancer. The chain couples TRBV19 to TRBJ2-7; 11 nucleotides line up with TRBD1. This specimen consisted of peripheral blood, obtained from a patient treated with proton-based radiotherapy. CDR3 DNA: TGTGCCAGTAGTATCGAGGGACAGGGGGTCTACGAGCAGTACTTC. This translates into CASSIEGQGVYEQYF.